Each of the 21 T cell receptor beta chains below was sequenced from the same sample in a study of OX40 agonist ivuxolimab in advanced cancers. Generated by immunoSEQ multiplex PCR, the TCRdb table keeps only in-frame clones and is missing some. The sample has tens of thousands of clones, 75% to 90% seen once. The material was CD4+ or CD8+ T cells sorted from blood, obtained in a trial of the OX40 agonist ivuxolimab. These receptors all stem from an adult with an advanced solid tumor such as melanoma, head and neck, liver or kidney cancer.

A remark on this clone: Other DNA sequences in this specimen translate into the identical CDR3. The chain combines TRBV14 with TRBJ1-6; a weak D match, TRBD1 (6 bases). Germline CDR1 SGHDN, CDR2 FVKESK. CDR3 length: 15 amino acids. Deletions cut 3 bases from V and 0 bases from J, with 6 bases between. The CDR3 loop is CASSHRGSYNSPLHF. The CDR3 coding sequence is TGTGCCAGCAGCCACAGGGGCTCCTATAATTCACCCCTCCACTTT.

This clone was observed a few times. The chain uses TRBV11-3 and TRBJ1-3, with D unclear. CDR3 length: 11 residues. CDR1 is SGHNT and CDR2 is YENEEA in the germline V gene. Trimming took 1 base from V and 9 from J, leaving 4 bases between them. This CDR3 reads CASSLGGTIYF. The CDR3 region has the DNA TGTGCCAGCAGCTTAGGTGGCACCATATATTTT.

The chain uses TRBV5-4 and TRBJ1-2; tentatively, D is TRBD1 (6 bases). The CDR3 contains 14 residues. Germline-derived CDR1 and CDR2 are SGHNT and YYREEE (reference sequence). Between the trimmed V and J ends, which lost 4 bases and 3 bases, there was a span of 13 bases. CDR3 loop: CASSPRQEHYGYTF. Here the CDR3 DNA reads TGTGCCAGCAGCCCCCGACAGGAGCACTATGGCTACACCTTC.

The gene calls are TRBV5-4 and TRBJ2-3; D possibly corresponds to TRBD1 (6 bases). Germline values: CDR1 SGHNT, CDR2 YYREEE (reference sequence). The V end was cut by 9 bases, the J end by 0 bases, with 14 bases between. The CDR3 extends over 14 amino acids. The CDR3 reads CATRGGASTDTQYF. CDR3 nucleotides: TGTGCCACCAGGGGCGGTGCTAGCACAGATACGCAGTATTTT.

The chain has TRBV7-9 and TRBJ1-4, with D perhaps TRBD1 (5 bases). V dropped 5 bases and J dropped 3 bases, with 16 bases sitting between them. This CDR3 spans 16 amino acids. Germline values: CDR1 SEHNR, CDR2 FQNEAQ (reference sequence). This CDR3 reads CASSRGASEANEKLFF. CDR3 bases: TGTGCCAGCAGCAGAGGGGCCTCTGAAGCTAATGAAAAACTGTTTTTT.

The chain uses TRBV19 and TRBJ2-5, with 8 bases lining up with TRBD2. Germline values: CDR1 LNHDA, CDR2 SQIVND (reference sequence). This CDR3 spans 15 amino acids. V shed 3 bases and J 5 bases; nucleotides not matched to a gene: 8. The CDR3 protein is CASSIGLAGQETQYF. CDR3 nucleotide sequence: TGTGCCAGTAGTATTGGGCTAGCGGGCCAGGAGACCCAGTACTTC.

The chain is built from TRBV28 and TRBJ1-2; D perhaps matches TRBD1 (6 bases). The ends were cut back, 6 bases at V and 8 bases at J, with 19 bases in the middle. Germline assignment: CDR1 MDHEN and CDR2 SYDVKM. This CDR3 has 14 residues. CDR3 bases: TGTGCCAGCAGCAAGGGGGGCCCAGTCTCCGGCTACACCTTC. Protein: CASSKGGPVSGYTF.

This clone came up a few times. The chain is built from TRBV30 and TRBJ2-7; D unclear. The V gene lost 2 bases and the J gene lost 9 bases, with 17 bases spanning the gap. This CDR3 region has 13 residues. Germline assignment: CDR1 GTSNPN and CDR2 SVGIG (reference sequence). The CDR3 DNA reads TGTGCCTGGAGTACCCCTTTGTTACGTGGGCAGTACTTC. Amino acids: CAWSTPLLRGQYF.

V gene TRBV7-6 combines with J gene TRBJ2-5; no reliable D call. Germline lookup yields CDR1 SGHVS and CDR2 FNYEAQ. V gave up 4 bases and J gave up 5 bases, with 11 bases separating them. This CDR3 spans 13 amino acids. In DNA, the CDR3 is TGTGCCAGCAGCTCTAGGCGTGGGGAGACCCAGTACTTC. Its protein is CASSSRRGETQYF. Supplemented by reference TRBV7-6 and TRBJ2-5, the full variable domain reads GAGVSQSPRYKVTKRGQDVALRCDPISGHVSLYWYRQALGQGPEFLTYFNYEAQQDKSGLPNDRFSAERPEGSISTLTIQRTEQRDSAMYRCASSSRRGETQYFGPGTRLLVL.

The rearrangement joins TRBV9 to TRBJ1-4; 11 bases fit TRBD1. CDR3 length: 14 amino acids. Germline V gene data show CDR1 as SGDLS and CDR2 as YYNGEE. J gave up 7 bases and V 4 bases, and 3 bases lay outside the gene matches. Here the CDR3 reads CASSPDRGLEKLFF. As DNA, the CDR3 is TGTGCCAGCAGCCCGGACAGGGGGCTTGAAAAACTGTTTTTT.

This sequence joins TRBV11-2 and TRBJ2-3; no reliable D call. Germline V lookup: CDR1 SGHAT, CDR2 FQNNGV. This CDR3 comprises 14 residues. V was clipped by 5 bases and J by 1 base, with 10 bases between them. The CDR3 loop reads CASSARGGTDTQYF. The DNA of the CDR3 is TGTGCCAGCAGCGCCCGAGGTGGCACAGATACGCAGTATTTT.

The chain carries TRBV19 and TRBJ1-1; maybe TRBD1 (5 bases). This CDR3 is 14 amino acids long. V lost 3 bases and J 5 bases, leaving 13 bases between the germline ends. Looked up from germline, CDR1 is LNHDA and CDR2 is SQIVND (reference sequence). The DNA of the CDR3 is TGTGCCAGTAGTATGATGGGGCGTCGGACTGAAGCTTTCTTT. Translated: CASSMMGRRTEAFF.

This sequence joins TRBV7-6 and TRBJ2-4; weak D call: TRBD2 (5 bases). There are 13 residues in the CDR3. The germline CDR1 and CDR2 sequences are SGHVS and FNYEAQ. Trimming removed 5 bases at V and 6 bases at J, with 11 bases between. The CDR3 protein is CASSLREGNIQYF. The CDR3 DNA reads as TGTGCCAGCAGCCTTCGAGAGGGAAACATTCAGTACTTC.

This chain joins TRBV29-1 and TRBJ2-7; D possibly corresponds to TRBD1 (5 bases). V was clipped by 3 bases and J by 3 bases, with 18 bases between them. The germline gives CDR1 SQVTM, CDR2 ANQGSEA. The CDR3 is 15 amino acids. The CDR3 sequence is CSVEYASGALYEQYF. Written as DNA, the CDR3 is TGCAGCGTTGAGTATGCTTCTGGGGCCCTCTACGAGCAGTACTTC.

This clone turned up a few times. This chain connects TRBV5-1 to TRBJ1-1; D is perhaps TRBD1 (6 bases). The length of the CDR3 is 14 residues. Germline loops: CDR1 SGHRS, CDR2 YFSETQ. Deletions cut 7 bases from V and 0 bases from J, with 13 bases between. The CDR3 sequence: CASSLGTMNTEAFF. The CDR3 DNA reads TGCGCCAGCTCCTTAGGGACAATGAACACTGAAGCTTTCTTT. The full variable domain, rest sourced from reference TRBV5-1 and TRBJ1-1, is KAGVTQTPRYLIKTRGQQVTLSCSPISGHRSVSWYQQTPGQGLQFLFEYFSETQRNKGNFPGRFSGRQFSNSRSEMNVSTLELGDSALYLCASSLGTMNTEAFFGQGTRLTVV.

This clone was seen just once. The chain joins TRBV20-1 to TRBJ2-3; 9 bases map to TRBD2. This CDR3 is built from 11 residues. The germline gives CDR1 DFQATT, CDR2 SNEGSKA (reference sequence). Trimming removed 5 bases from V and 14 bases from J; junction bases left unmatched: 8. The CDR3 sequence is CSASLAGVGYF. CDR3 in DNA: TGCAGTGCTTCCTTAGCGGGAGTGGGGTATTTT.

Note on this clone: The junction departs from germline at one end; a sequencing error may be responsible. The chain carries TRBV6-1 and TRBJ2-7, with 12 bases lining up with TRBD2. Germline CDR1 is MNHNS and CDR2 is SASEGT. CDR3 length equals 15 residues. CDR3 region: CAISARLAGEREQYF. In nucleotides, the CDR3 is TGTGCCATCAGTGCGCGACTAGCGGGAGAAAGAGAGCAGTACTTC.

The J gene is TRBJ2-1, the V gene TRBV5-4, with 13 nucleotides matching TRBD2. This CDR3 has 14 amino acids. The V gene's germline CDR1 is SGHNT and CDR2 YYREEE (reference sequence). V was pared by 7 bases and J by 7 bases, with 5 bases of the junction left unmatched. CDR3 DNA: TGTGCCAGCGGACTAGCGGGAGTCACGAATGAGCAGTTCTTC. Translated, it gives CASGLAGVTNEQFF.

The chain has TRBV27 and TRBJ1-2; 9 bases map to TRBD1. The V gene end was trimmed by 9 bases and the J gene end by 4 bases; junction bases not matched to a gene: 12. In germline, CDR1 is MNHEY, CDR2 SMNVEV (reference sequence). The CDR3 extends over 15 amino acids. The CDR3 DNA reads TGTGCCAGAGGGACAGGGCCCGCCATCCTCTATGGCTACACCTTC. It translates to CARGTGPAILYGYTF.

The gene calls are TRBV5-4 and TRBJ2-7, with TRBD2 matching 9 bases. The CDR3 length is 16 residues. The germline gives CDR1 SGHNT, CDR2 YYREEE (reference sequence). V shed 5 bases, J shed 7 bases, and the junction held 16 bases outside the gene matches. The CDR3 nucleotides are TGTGCCAGCAGTTCCGGGGGTAGCGGGAGAGTAGGAGAGCAGTACTTC. Translating gives CASSSGGSGRVGEQYF. Full variable domain (rest looked up from reference TRBV5-4 and TRBJ2-7): ETGVTQSPTHLIKTRGQQVTLRCSSQSGHNTVSWYQQALGQGPQFIFQYYREEENGRGNFPPRFSGLQFPNYSSELNVNALELDDSALYLCASSSGGSGRVGEQYFGPGTRLTVT.

The chain couples TRBV7-9 to TRBJ1-3, with D uncertain. The CDR3 covers 15 residues. The germline V and J ends were trimmed by 5 bases and 2 bases, with 13 bases remaining between them. Germline V gene lookup returns CDR1 SEHNR and CDR2 FQNEAQ (reference sequence). The CDR3 DNA sequence: TGTGCCAGCAGCCCGACAAGGGCAACTGGAAACACCATATATTTT. It translates to CASSPTRATGNTIYF.